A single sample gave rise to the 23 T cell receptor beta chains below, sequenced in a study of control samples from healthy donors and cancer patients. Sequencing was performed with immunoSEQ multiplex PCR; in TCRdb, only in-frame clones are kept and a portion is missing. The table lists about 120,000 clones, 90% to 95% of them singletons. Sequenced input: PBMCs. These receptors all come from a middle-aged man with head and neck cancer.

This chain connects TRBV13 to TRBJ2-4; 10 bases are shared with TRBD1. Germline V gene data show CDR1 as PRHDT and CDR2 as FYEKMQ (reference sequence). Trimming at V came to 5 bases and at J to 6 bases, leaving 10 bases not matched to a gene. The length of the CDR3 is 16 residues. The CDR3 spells CASSLRGTGEGNIQYF. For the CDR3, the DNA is TGTGCCAGCAGCCTCCGGGGGACAGGGGAAGGAAACATTCAGTACTTC.

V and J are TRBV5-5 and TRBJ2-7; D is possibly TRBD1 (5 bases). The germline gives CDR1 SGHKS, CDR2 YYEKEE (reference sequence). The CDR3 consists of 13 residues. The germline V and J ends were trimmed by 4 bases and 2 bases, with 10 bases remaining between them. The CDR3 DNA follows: TGTGCCAGCAGCGCCAGGGCAACCTACGAGCAGTACTTC. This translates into CASSARATYEQYF. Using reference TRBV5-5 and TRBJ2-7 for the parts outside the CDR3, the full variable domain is DAGVTQSPTHLIKTRGQQVTLRCSPISGHKSVSWYQQVLGQGPQFIFQYYEKEERGRGNFPDRFSARQFPNYSSELNVNALLLGDSALYLCASSARATYEQYFGPGTRLTVT.

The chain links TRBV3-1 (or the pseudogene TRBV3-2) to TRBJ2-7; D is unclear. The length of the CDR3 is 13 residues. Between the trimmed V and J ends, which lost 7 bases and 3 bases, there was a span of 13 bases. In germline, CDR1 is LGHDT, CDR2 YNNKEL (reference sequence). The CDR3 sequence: CASTKGVNYEQYF. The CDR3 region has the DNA TGTGCCAGCACCAAAGGAGTAAACTACGAGCAGTACTTC.

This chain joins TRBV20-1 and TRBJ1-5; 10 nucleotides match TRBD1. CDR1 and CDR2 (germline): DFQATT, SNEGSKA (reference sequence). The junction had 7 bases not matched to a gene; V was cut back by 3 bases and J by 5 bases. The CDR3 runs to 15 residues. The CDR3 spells CSASRQGASYQPQHF. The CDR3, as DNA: TGCAGTGCTAGTCGACAGGGGGCTTCATATCAGCCCCAGCATTTT.

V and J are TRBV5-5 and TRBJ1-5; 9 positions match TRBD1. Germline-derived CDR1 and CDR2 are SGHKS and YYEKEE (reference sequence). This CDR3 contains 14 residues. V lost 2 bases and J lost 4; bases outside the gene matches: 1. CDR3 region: CASSFGTGNQPQHF. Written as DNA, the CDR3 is TGTGCCAGCAGCTTCGGGACAGGGAATCAGCCCCAGCATTTT. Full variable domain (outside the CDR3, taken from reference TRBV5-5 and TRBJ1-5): DAGVTQSPTHLIKTRGQQVTLRCSPISGHKSVSWYQQVLGQGPQFIFQYYEKEERGRGNFPDRFSARQFPNYSSELNVNALLLGDSALYLCASSFGTGNQPQHFGDGTRLSIL.

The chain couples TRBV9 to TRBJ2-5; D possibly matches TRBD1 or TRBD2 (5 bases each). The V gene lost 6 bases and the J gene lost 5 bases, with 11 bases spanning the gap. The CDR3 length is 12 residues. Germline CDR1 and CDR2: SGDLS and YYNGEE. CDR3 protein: CASNRGGETQYF. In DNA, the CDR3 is TGTGCCAGCAATAGGGGCGGGGAGACCCAGTACTTC. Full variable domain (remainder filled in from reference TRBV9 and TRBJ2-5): DSGVTQTPKHLITATGQRVTLRCSPRSGDLSVYWYQQSLDQGLQFLIQYYNGEERAKGNILERFSAQQFPDLHSELNLSSLELGDSALYFCASNRGGETQYFGPGTRLLVL.

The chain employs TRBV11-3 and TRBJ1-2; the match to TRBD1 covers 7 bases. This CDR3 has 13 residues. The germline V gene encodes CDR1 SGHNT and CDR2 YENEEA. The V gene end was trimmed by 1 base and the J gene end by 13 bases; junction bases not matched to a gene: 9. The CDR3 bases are TGTGCCAGCAGCTTAGGGGTCGGGACAGTTTCCACCTTC. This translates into CASSLGVGTVSTF.

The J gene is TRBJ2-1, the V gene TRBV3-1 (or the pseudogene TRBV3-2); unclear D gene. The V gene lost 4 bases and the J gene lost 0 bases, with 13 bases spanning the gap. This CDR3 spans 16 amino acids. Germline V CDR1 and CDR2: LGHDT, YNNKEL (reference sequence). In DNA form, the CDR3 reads TGTGCCAGCAGCCTACGCGACCTGACCTCCTACAATGAGCAGTTCTTC. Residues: CASSLRDLTSYNEQFF.

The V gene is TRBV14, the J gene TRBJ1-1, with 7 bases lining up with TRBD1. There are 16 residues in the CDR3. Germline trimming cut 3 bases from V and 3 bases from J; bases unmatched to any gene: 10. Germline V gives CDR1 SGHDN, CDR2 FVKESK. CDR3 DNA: TGTGCCAGCAGCCAGAAACTCGGACAGGCGGACACTGAAGCTTTCTTT. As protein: CASSQKLGQADTEAFF.

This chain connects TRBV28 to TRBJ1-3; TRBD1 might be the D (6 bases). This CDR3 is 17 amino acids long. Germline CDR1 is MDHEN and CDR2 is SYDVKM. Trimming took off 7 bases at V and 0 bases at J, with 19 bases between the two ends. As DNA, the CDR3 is TGTGCCAGCACCTCTCCAGGGGATACTTACTCTGGAAACACCATATATTTT. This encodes CASTSPGDTYSGNTIYF.

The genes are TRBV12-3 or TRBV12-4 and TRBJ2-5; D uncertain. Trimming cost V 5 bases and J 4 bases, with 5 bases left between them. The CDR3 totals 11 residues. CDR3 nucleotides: TGTGCCAGCAGTCCCCGAGAGACCCAGTACTTC. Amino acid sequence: CASSPRETQYF.

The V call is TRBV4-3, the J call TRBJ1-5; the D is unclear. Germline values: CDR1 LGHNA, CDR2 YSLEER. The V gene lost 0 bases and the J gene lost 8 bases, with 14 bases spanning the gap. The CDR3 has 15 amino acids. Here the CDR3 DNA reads TGCGCCAGCAGCCAAGATCGGACTTATGGAGAGCCCCAGCATTTT. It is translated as CASSQDRTYGEPQHF.

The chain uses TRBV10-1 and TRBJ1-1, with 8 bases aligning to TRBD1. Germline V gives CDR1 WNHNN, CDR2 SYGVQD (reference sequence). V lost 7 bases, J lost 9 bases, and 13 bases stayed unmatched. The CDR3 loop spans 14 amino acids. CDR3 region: CASKLEWYRGKAFF. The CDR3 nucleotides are TGCGCCAGCAAATTGGAGTGGTACAGGGGGAAAGCTTTCTTT.

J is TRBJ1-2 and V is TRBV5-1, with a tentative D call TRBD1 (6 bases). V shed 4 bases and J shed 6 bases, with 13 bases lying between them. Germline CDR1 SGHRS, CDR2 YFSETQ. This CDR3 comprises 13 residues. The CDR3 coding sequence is TGCGCCAGCAGCACCCCCGCAGGGGATGGCTACACCTTC. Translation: CASSTPAGDGYTF.

The CDR3 reads CASSQRGTSEAFF. As DNA, the CDR3 is TGTGCCAGCAGCCAACGGGGGACTTCTGAAGCTTTCTTT. The chain recombines TRBV3-1 (or the pseudogene TRBV3-2) with TRBJ1-1; TRBD1 is a possible D gene (5 bases). V was clipped by 2 bases and J by 6 bases, with 10 bases between them. The CDR3 is 13 residues long. Germline values: CDR1 LGHDT, CDR2 YNNKEL (reference sequence).

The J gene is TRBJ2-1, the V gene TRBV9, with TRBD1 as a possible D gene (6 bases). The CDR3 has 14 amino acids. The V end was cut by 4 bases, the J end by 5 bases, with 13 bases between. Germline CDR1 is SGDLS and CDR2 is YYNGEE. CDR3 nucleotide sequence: TGTGCCAGCAGCCTTTCTACAGGGAACAATGAGCAGTTCTTC. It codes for CASSLSTGNNEQFF.

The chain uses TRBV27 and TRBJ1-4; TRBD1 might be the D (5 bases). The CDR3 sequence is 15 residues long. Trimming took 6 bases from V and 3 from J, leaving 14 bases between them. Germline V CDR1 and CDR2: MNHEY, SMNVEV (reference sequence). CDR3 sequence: CASRKGRAANEKLFF. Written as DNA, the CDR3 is TGTGCCAGCAGGAAGGGGCGCGCAGCTAATGAAAAACTGTTTTTT.

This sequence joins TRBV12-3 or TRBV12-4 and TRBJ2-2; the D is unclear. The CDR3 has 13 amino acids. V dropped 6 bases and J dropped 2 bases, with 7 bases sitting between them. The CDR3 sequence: CASSRRNTGELFF. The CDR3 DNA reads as TGTGCCAGCAGCCGAAGAAACACCGGGGAGCTGTTTTTT.

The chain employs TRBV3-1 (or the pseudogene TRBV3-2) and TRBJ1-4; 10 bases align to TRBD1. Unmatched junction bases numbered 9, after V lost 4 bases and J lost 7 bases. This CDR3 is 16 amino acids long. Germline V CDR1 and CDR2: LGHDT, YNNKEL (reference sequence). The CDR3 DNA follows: TGTGCCAGCAGCCCCGACCTGGGGACAGGGGCTGAAAAACTGTTTTTT. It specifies CASSPDLGTGAEKLFF.

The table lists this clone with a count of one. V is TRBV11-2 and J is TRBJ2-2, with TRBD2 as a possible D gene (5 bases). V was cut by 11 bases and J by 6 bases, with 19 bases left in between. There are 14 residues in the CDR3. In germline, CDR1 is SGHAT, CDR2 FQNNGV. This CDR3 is CASRVSEAAGELFF. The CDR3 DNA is TGTGCCTCCCGGGTTAGTGAAGCGGCCGGGGAGCTGTTTTTT.

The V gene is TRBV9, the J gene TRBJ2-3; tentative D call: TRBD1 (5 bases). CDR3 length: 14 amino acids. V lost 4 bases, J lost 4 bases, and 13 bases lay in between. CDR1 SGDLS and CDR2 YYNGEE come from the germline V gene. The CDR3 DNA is TGTGCCAGCAGCCTGCTGGGGCAGCCAGATACGCAGTATTTT. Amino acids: CASSLLGQPDTQYF.

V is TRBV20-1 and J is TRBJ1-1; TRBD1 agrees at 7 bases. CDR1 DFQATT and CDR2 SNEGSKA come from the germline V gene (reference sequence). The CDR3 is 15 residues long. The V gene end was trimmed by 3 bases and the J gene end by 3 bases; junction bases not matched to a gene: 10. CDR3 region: CSASPLTGMYTEAFF. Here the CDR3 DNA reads TGCAGTGCTAGTCCCCTGACAGGGATGTACACTGAAGCTTTCTTT.

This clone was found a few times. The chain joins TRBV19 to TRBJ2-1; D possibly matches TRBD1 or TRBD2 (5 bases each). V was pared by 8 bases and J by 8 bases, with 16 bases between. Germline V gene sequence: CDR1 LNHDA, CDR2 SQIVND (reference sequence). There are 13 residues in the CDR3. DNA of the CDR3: TGTGCCAGTTGGGGGAGTGTAATCGATGAGCAGTTCTTC. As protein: CASWGSVIDEQFF.